This T cell receptor beta chain stems from a study of T-cell memory formation after mild COVID-19. Study-level background: For the most part, TCR clusters were specific to one donor.

In its sample, this clonotype was seen a few times. Antigen: not known. Points from the study as a whole: Specificity for SARS-CoV-2 was not confirmed among the second-wave clones peaking on day 37.

Germline V CDR1 and CDR2: LGHNA, YSLEER. V lost 1 base, J lost 8 bases, and 18 bases lay in between. The CDR3 extends over 16 amino acids. TCRdb reprocessed the 5' RACE reads with MiXCR, giving one entry per CDR3 protein. The top ten hold 7% to 9% of the sample, which has around 530,000 distinct CDR3 sequences, approximately 21% seen once. Sequencing input: PBMCs or a T cell subset sorted from them (not recorded which). V and J are TRBV4-3 and TRBJ2-4; D possibly corresponds to TRBD1 (5 bases). This TCR derives from an adult woman who had mild COVID-19 (a few samples of this study predate the infection). Cell type and time point are not known. CDR3 region: CASSQGVMTARDIQYF. The CDR3 nucleotides read TGCGCCAGCAGCCAAGGGGTAATGACAGCCAGGGACATTCAGTACTTC.